What follows is one TCR beta chain and its context. Its recognized antigen is unknown. No quality values exist for individual bases; no much larger clone is one base distant. The data stem from a study of cytomegalovirus exposure and HLA in healthy donors (TCRdb year 2017). Study-wide context: A later analysis indicated that the 120 validation repertoires were generated on the platform also employed for the 700 or so repertoires of the first cohort. The aim of the study was to test whether cataloging public T cell receptors could identify signatures of past pathogen exposure. In addition to the first cohort of 650 to 800 subjects, a separate validation cohort of approximately 130 different subjects was used. High-throughput TCR immunosequencing, statistical association of individual TCRs with disease status, and machine learning were combined to predict cytomegalovirus infection status.

Study-wide findings and limitations: While some public TCRs were present in many individuals, most TCR sequences turned up only very rarely across donors. In vitro tests confirmed that three of the cytomegalovirus-associated TCR beta chains recognize cytomegalovirus antigens. In the study, 150 to 200 TCR beta chains were listed as associated with cytomegalovirus. A later analysis lacked HLA typing for the validation cohort, so it scored co-occurrence in that cohort across all 110 or so repertoires. The classifier was reported to diagnose cytomegalovirus status with high specificity and sensitivity in both the original cohort and the validation cohort. Subsequent analysis determined that TCRs grouped into clusters in the first cohort also showed a tendency toward co-occurrence across the 90 to 150 validation repertoires, and 85% to 95% of cluster scores exceeded 0. The authors suggested that the approach could potentially be generalized to other disease states and immunological phenotypes.

The donors were included in the validation cohort of 100 to 150 subjects, a group kept apart from the roughly 730-subject first cohort. Receptors were amplified or captured by the immunoSEQ multiplex PCR assay. The authors processed their data as follows. A statistical classification framework was built to diagnose cytomegalovirus status from the catalog of TCR beta chain sequences. TCRdb carries this immuneACCESS record with in-frame sequences only. Its versions omit some clonotypes, under half of them owing to an unresolved V gene in the studies checked, with the rest unexplained. The D gene and trimming were derived from the DNA, and the V and J assignments and clone size from that table. The sample table records about 270,000 clones; 80% to 90% of these occur just once. Approximately 1% of the sample rests with the top ten. From a lookup of the germline V gene, CDR1 and CDR2 are SGHNT and YENEEA. The V end gives up 4 bases and the J end 4 bases, leaving 8 bases in the junction not matched to a gene. Its CDR3 holds 16 amino acids, cysteine through phenylalanine. This entry keeps only the CDR3 DNA: 48 bases, framed from base 1.

The sequence joins TRBV11-3 to TRBJ2-3; 10 middle bases align to TRBD1. This receptor was identified in a woman between 18 and 29 years old in good health and CMV-seronegative. Sequenced: PBMCs. The CDR3 protein is CASSSGQGNSADTQYF. The DNA reads TGTGCCAGCAGCTCGGGACAGGGGAATTCCGCAGATACGCAGTATTTT.